The 25 T cell receptor beta chains below come from one sample, sequenced in a study of blood T cell repertoires in COVID-19. The data were produced by immunoSEQ multiplex PCR, yet TCRdb's version contains in-frame clones alone and is incomplete. This sample has some 380,000 clones, with around 84% found just once. Sample: peripheral blood. These receptors originate from a human donor with acute or convalescent COVID-19. The donor label of this sample is uncertain.

V usage is TRBV11-2 and J usage is TRBJ2-7, with D unresolved. Looked up from germline, CDR1 is SGHAT and CDR2 is FQNNGV. Trimming took 4 bases from V and 4 from J, leaving 11 bases between them. The CDR3 runs 13 residues. CDR3 amino acids: CASSSRAVYEQYF. The CDR3 nucleotides read TGTGCCAGCAGCTCCCGTGCGGTTTACGAGCAGTACTTC.

The chain links TRBV18 to TRBJ1-5, with unresolved D. V lost 2 bases and J 7 bases, leaving 9 bases between the germline ends. Germline CDR1 is KGHSH and CDR2 is LQKENI. The length of the CDR3 is 13 residues. CDR3 loop: CASSPSAGQPQHF. The CDR3 region has the DNA TGTGCCAGCTCACCATCCGCTGGCCAGCCCCAGCATTTT.

The chain is built from TRBV4-1 and TRBJ1-3; D unclear. Germline loops: CDR1 MGHRA, CDR2 YSYEKL. The CDR3 covers 14 residues. Trimming pared 1 base from V and 3 bases from J, leaving 7 bases between. The CDR3 nucleotides are TGCGCCAGCAGCCAAGTGGACTATGGAAACACCATATATTTT. This sequence encodes CASSQVDYGNTIYF.

The chain recombines TRBV5-1 with TRBJ2-6; 7 nucleotides line up with TRBD1. Germline CDR1 and CDR2: SGHRS and YFSETQ. V lost 0 bases and J lost 2; bases outside the gene matches: 2. This CDR3 is 16 amino acids long. Here the CDR3 reads CASSLEGAPGANVLTF. The CDR3 DNA reads as TGCGCCAGCAGCTTGGAGGGGGCCCCTGGGGCCAACGTCCTGACTTTC.

The V call is TRBV20-1, the J call TRBJ2-1, with 12 bases matching TRBD2. The junction had 15 bases not matched to a gene; V was cut back by 3 bases and J by 9 bases. There are 17 residues in the CDR3. The germline V gene has CDR1 DFQATT and CDR2 SNEGSKA (reference sequence). DNA of the CDR3: TGCAGTGCTAGTAATCGCGGCCTAGCGGGAGGGGTTGGTGAGCAGTTCTTC. Its translation is CSASNRGLAGGVGEQFF.

CDR3 sequence: CASSPRAGAPATGELFF. CDR3 DNA sequence: TGTGCCAGCTCACCACGAGCGGGGGCACCGGCCACCGGGGAGCTGTTTTTT. V usage is TRBV18 and J usage is TRBJ2-2; 8 nucleotides align to TRBD2. This CDR3 region has 17 residues. V lost 1 base and J lost 4; bases outside the gene matches: 8. Germline loops: CDR1 KGHSH, CDR2 LQKENI.

The rearrangement uses TRBV5-4 and TRBJ1-4; D perhaps matches TRBD1 (6 bases). Trimming removed 3 bases at V and 5 bases at J, with 17 bases between. Germline CDR1 is SGHNT and CDR2 is YYREEE (reference sequence). This CDR3 contains 16 residues. CDR3 coding DNA: TGTGCCAGCAGCTCACACCAAGGGGGTAGCAATGAAAAACTGTTTTTT. Translation gives CASSSHQGGSNEKLFF.

The CDR3 here is CASSYSTGGRSFSYNEQFF. In DNA, the CDR3 is TGTGCCAGCAGTTACTCGACCGGGGGGCGAAGTTTTTCCTACAATGAGCAGTTCTTC. V usage is TRBV6-2 or TRBV6-3 and J usage is TRBJ2-1; perhaps TRBD2 as D (7 bases). The V end was cut by 0 bases, the J end by 1 base, with 19 bases between. The CDR3 spans 19 residues. The germline CDR1 and CDR2 sequences are MNHEY and SVGEGT.

J is TRBJ1-2 and V is TRBV5-8, with TRBD1 as a possible D gene (5 bases). This CDR3 has 13 residues. Looked up from germline, CDR1 is SGHTS and CDR2 is YDEGEE. Trimming shortened V by 1 base and J by 5 bases, and 9 bases separated the two germline ends. The CDR3 region is CASSLTGPYGYTF. The CDR3 coding sequence is TGTGCCAGCAGCTTGACAGGACCGTATGGCTACACCTTC. The complete variable domain, with remaining parts taken from reference TRBV5-8 and TRBJ1-2, reads EAGVTQSPTHLIKTRGQQATLRCSPISGHTSVYWYQQALGLGLQFLLWYDEGEERNRGNFPPRFSGRQFPNYSSELNVNALELEDSALYLCASSLTGPYGYTFGSGTRLTVV.

The chain carries TRBV19 and TRBJ1-1, with 8 bases fitting TRBD1. V gave up 4 bases and J gave up 5 bases; unmatched junction bases: 3. The CDR3 is 13 amino acids. Germline lookup yields CDR1 LNHDA and CDR2 SQIVND (reference sequence). The DNA for the CDR3 is TGTGCCAGTAGTAGCCAGGGGGCGACTGAAGCTTTCTTT. Translation: CASSSQGATEAFF.

J is TRBJ2-1 and V is TRBV29-1; 11 positions agree with TRBD1. The J segment lost 9 bases and the V segment lost 3 bases, leaving 7 bases of the junction unmatched. This CDR3 region has 14 residues. Germline CDR1 SQVTM, CDR2 ANQGSEA. CDR3 loop: CSVEDRGLKGEQFF. The CDR3 nucleotides are TGCAGCGTTGAGGACAGGGGGCTGAAGGGTGAGCAGTTCTTC.

This clone was seen just once. The J gene is TRBJ1-1, the V gene TRBV30; D is perhaps TRBD1 (5 bases). Deletions cut 5 bases from V and 0 bases from J, with 10 bases between. CDR3 length equals 13 residues. Germline lookup yields CDR1 GTSNPN and CDR2 SVGIG (reference sequence). The CDR3 DNA sequence: TGTGCCTGGCTGCGGGACCTGAACACTGAAGCTTTCTTT. It translates to CAWLRDLNTEAFF.

The gene calls are TRBV6-4 and TRBJ1-1, with D maybe TRBD1 (6 bases). Trimming shortened V by 6 bases and J by 1 base, and 12 bases separated the two germline ends. Germline lookup yields CDR1 MRHNA and CDR2 SNTAGT. The CDR3 runs 14 residues. The DNA of the CDR3 is TGTGCCAGCAGAACCGGACAGTGGAACACTGAAGCTTTCTTT. This encodes CASRTGQWNTEAFF.

This chain uses TRBV30 with TRBJ1-1; 7 bases agree with TRBD1. Germline loops: CDR1 GTSNPN, CDR2 SVGIG (reference sequence). V dropped 1 base and J dropped 4; count of bases not matched to a gene: 6. CDR3 length: 14 residues. The DNA for the CDR3 is TGTGCCTGGAGTGAACAGGGGCTGGTCACTGAAGCTTTCTTT. Amino acid sequence: CAWSEQGLVTEAFF.

This clone was detected once. V and J are TRBV3-1 (or the pseudogene TRBV3-2) and TRBJ2-7; TRBD2 matches 8 bases. The CDR3 covers 16 residues. V trimming: 1 base; J trimming: 4 bases; junction bases outside the gene matches: 9. Germline CDR1 LGHDT, CDR2 YNNKEL (reference sequence). Written as DNA, the CDR3 is TGTGCCAGCAGCCAAGGATTCACTAGCGGTACATACGAGCAGTACTTC. As protein: CASSQGFTSGTYEQYF.

This chain links TRBV19 with TRBJ2-3; TRBD2 matches at 8 bases. Per the germline V gene, CDR1 is LNHDA and CDR2 is SQIVND (reference sequence). This CDR3 has 16 amino acids. V lost 3 bases, J lost 7 bases, and 12 bases stayed unmatched. CDR3 in amino acids: CASSIALGVAGNTQYF. In nucleotides, the CDR3 is TGTGCCAGTAGTATCGCTTTAGGGGTAGCGGGGAATACGCAGTATTTT. Complete variable domain (other parts from reference TRBV19 and TRBJ2-3): DGGITQSPKYLFRKEGQNVTLSCEQNLNHDAMYWYRQDPGQGLRLIYYSQIVNDFQKGDIAEGYSVSREKKESFPLTVTSAQKNPTAFYLCASSIALGVAGNTQYFGPGTRLTVL.

The chain links TRBV18 to TRBJ1-4; unclear D gene. This CDR3 has 12 residues. Trimming left V 10 bases short and J 5 bases short, with 11 bases between. The V gene's germline CDR1 is KGHSH and CDR2 LQKENI. The CDR3 nucleotides are TGTGCCACCGGCGGATTAAATGAAAAACTGTTTTTT. Translation gives CATGGLNEKLFF. Full variable domain (remainder filled in from reference TRBV18 and TRBJ1-4): NAGVMQNPRHLVRRRGQEARLRCSPMKGHSHVYWYRQLPEEGLKFMVYLQKENIIDESGMPKERFSAEFPKEGPSILRIQQVVRGDSAAYFCATGGLNEKLFFGSGTQLSVL.

V and J are TRBV30 and TRBJ2-2; D gene ambiguous. CDR3 length equals 13 residues. V was clipped by 0 bases and J by 7 bases, with 9 bases between them. The V gene's germline CDR1 is GTSNPN and CDR2 SVGIG (reference sequence). CDR3 sequence: CAWSVSELGELFF. CDR3 nucleotide sequence: TGTGCCTGGAGTGTAAGCGAACTCGGGGAGCTGTTTTTT.

This sequence joins TRBV18 and TRBJ1-2; 10 bases map to TRBD1. J was trimmed by 7 bases and V by 1 base; bases with no gene match: 9. This CDR3 contains 16 residues. In germline, CDR1 is KGHSH, CDR2 LQKENI. The DNA of the CDR3 is TGTGCCAGCTCACCACGAATGGGGGACAGGGGAGTTGGCTACACCTTC. This codes for CASSPRMGDRGVGYTF.

The rearrangement joins TRBV10-3 to TRBJ2-7; 8 nucleotides agree with TRBD1. The junction had 10 bases not matched to a gene; V was cut back by 3 bases and J by 0 bases. The length of the CDR3 is 17 residues. Germline V CDR1 and CDR2: ENHRY, SYGVKD. The CDR3 DNA reads TGTGCCATCAGTGATCCTACCGGGACAGGAGCCTCCTACGAGCAGTACTTC. Protein sequence: CAISDPTGTGASYEQYF.

V gene TRBV18 combines with J gene TRBJ1-5; 10 bases fit TRBD1. Looked up from germline, CDR1 is KGHSH and CDR2 is LQKENI. This CDR3 is 16 amino acids long. V was clipped by 3 bases and J by 3 bases; unmatched bases: 5. The CDR3: CASSPSGTGVNQPQHF. CDR3 coding DNA: TGTGCCAGCTCACCGTCCGGGACAGGGGTCAATCAGCCCCAGCATTTT.

The rearrangement joins TRBV5-1 to TRBJ1-2, with TRBD1 identical over 9 bases. The germline V gene encodes CDR1 SGHRS and CDR2 YFSETQ. This CDR3 has 14 residues. Trimming took 4 bases from V and 5 from J; bases not matched to a gene: 6. Here the CDR3 DNA reads TGCGCCAGCAGCGCCCTGGGACAGGGTTATGGCTACACCTTC. It specifies CASSALGQGYGYTF.

The V gene is TRBV28, the J gene TRBJ1-2, with unresolved D. The germline V gene has CDR1 MDHEN and CDR2 SYDVKM. The CDR3 extends over 15 amino acids. V gave up 3 bases and J gave up 8 bases, with 19 bases separating them. The CDR3 DNA follows: TGTGCCAGCAGTTTGACGACCCGACTGCCCGGCGGCTACACCTTC. Residues: CASSLTTRLPGGYTF.

This clone has just one count. This rearrangement joins TRBV29-1 to TRBJ2-7; a weak D match, TRBD1 (6 bases). Trimming took off 5 bases at V and 3 bases at J, with 11 bases between the two ends. This CDR3 comprises 12 residues. Per the germline V gene, CDR1 is SQVTM and CDR2 is ANQGSEA. CDR3 nucleotide sequence: TGCAGCGTTCAAGGACAGAACTACGAGCAGTACTTC. As protein: CSVQGQNYEQYF.

J is TRBJ1-1 and V is TRBV28, with D unresolved. Germline V gene lookup returns CDR1 MDHEN and CDR2 SYDVKM. The CDR3 covers 12 residues. V was clipped by 8 bases and J by 1 base, with 8 bases between them. CDR3 coding DNA: TGTGCCAGCGGGTACAGGAACACTGAAGCTTTCTTT. Protein product: CASGYRNTEAFF.